This T cell receptor beta chain was profiled in a study of blood T cell repertoires in COVID-19. Across the whole study: Italy, Spain and the United States were the sources of the convalescent and acute COVID-19 samples. PBMCs, B-cell-depleted T cells, or T cells were the source of the cDNA or gDNA that made up the material.

Seattle researchers signed up patients amid active infection and tracked them longitudinally. CDR3 length equals 14 residues. V was clipped by 1 base and J by 4 bases, with 7 bases between them. CDR1 is SGHAT and CDR2 is FQNNGV in the germline V gene. Per the authors' pipeline: Researchers report that nucleated cell counts were estimated from reference gene primer amplification. TCRdb's table, derived via immunoSEQ multiplex PCR, lists solely in-frame clones and lacks some. Clonal size and the V and J genes are those of that table, whereas D and trimming came from the DNA. The sample lists fewer than 350,000 clones, around 90% seen once, with 6.8% in the top ten.

The source material was peripheral blood. The V and J genes are TRBV11-2 and TRBJ2-2; D is undetermined. This receptor was taken from a woman aged 25-40 years with COVID-19, enrolled during active disease. CDR3 nucleotide sequence: TGTGCCAGCAGCTTAGCCCTCGTCACCGGGGAGCTGTTTTTT. It translates to CASSLALVTGELFF.